This T cell receptor (beta chain) is from a study of response to subunit inactivated influenza vaccine. Study-wide points: Few new T cells, the authors suggested, are recruited by each seasonal influenza vaccination.

As for this clonotype: Its target is not known.

This CDR3 is built from 16 residues. The ends lost 1 base at V and 4 bases at J; junction bases unmatched: 9. Germline V lookup: CDR1 DFQATT, CDR2 SNEGSKA (reference sequence). TCRdb re-called the RT-PCR reads with MiXCR, one entry per CDR3 protein. The repertoire holds 630,000 or so distinct CDR3 sequences, about a sixth seen once, with roughly 12% in the top ten. The sequenced sample was PBMCs from blood, obtained 12 days after vaccination. This sequence originates from a man in his fifties who received an inactivated influenza vaccine. This chain uses TRBV20-1 with TRBJ2-1, with 8 bases that match TRBD1. Here the CDR3 DNA reads TGCAGTGCTAGAGCCGGGACAGGAACGAGGTACAATGAGCAGTTCTTC. It specifies CSARAGTGTRYNEQFF.